This T cell receptor (beta chain) comes out of a study of blood T cell repertoires in COVID-19. Study background: T cells, B-cell-depleted T cells, or PBMCs provided the cDNA or gDNA that served as material.

CDR3 length: 14 amino acids. From germline, CDR1 is SGHTA and CDR2 FQGTGA. V dropped 3 bases and J dropped 9; count of bases not matched to a gene: 3. Cohort 3 recovery required two negative PCRs, clearance, or symptom resolution. Only in-frame clones appear in the TCRdb table, and some are missing; sequencing was by immunoSEQ multiplex PCR. The table records a few hundred thousand clones, around 89% of them present only once. The source is a woman aged 50 to 65 who had recovered from COVID-19. The genes are TRBV7-3 and TRBJ1-6, with 9 bases identical to TRBD1. Sequenced material: PBMCs or T cells enriched from blood (not recorded which). The CDR3 nucleotides read TGTGCCAGCAGCTTTACAGGGGGCTCTTCACCCCTCCACTTT. The encoded protein is CASSFTGGSSPLHF.